This paragraph reports one TCR beta chain. The CDR3 runs to 17 residues. Trimming took 5 bases from V and 0 from J; bases not matched to a gene: 9. Germline lookup yields CDR1 KGHDR and CDR2 SFDVKD. TCRdb's table, derived via immunoSEQ multiplex PCR, lists solely in-frame clones and lacks some. The sample gives about 36,000 clones, approximately 78% of which show up once; less than 40% is in the top ten. The entry originates in a study of blood T cell repertoires in COVID-19. Overall study context: Samples of COVID-19 (acute and convalescent) were obtained from the United States, Italy and Spain.

The sample was peripheral blood. The receptor was isolated from a man between 60 and 70 years old with acute or convalescent COVID-19. The chain has TRBV24-1 and TRBJ2-3, with TRBD2 matching over 8 bases. The CDR3 region has the DNA TGTGCCACCAGTGGCCCGGTCCGGGAGGGAAGCACAGATACGCAGTATTTT. The encoded protein is CATSGPVREGSTDTQYF.